This TCR beta chain was identified during a study of post-analysis software for immune sequencing data. Points from the study as a whole: TRBV5-6, TRBV5-1 and TRBV20-1 belonged to a set of a handful of TRBV segments that were more frequent in patients than controls.

The length of the CDR3 is 16 residues. In the case of this clonotype: What it recognizes is unknown.

Built from TCR beta cDNA, the libraries had unique molecular identifiers in them. In TCRdb, the PCR reads were re-called with MiXCR into one record per CDR3 protein. The table has 820,000 or so distinct CDR3 sequences, roughly half seen once; the top ten hold about 4.5%. Source material: blood. V is TRBV21-1 and J is TRBJ2-3; the table's D gene call, TRBD1, was not cross checked with the DNA. TRBV21-1 is tagged as a pseudogene. The sequence was collected from a girl aged 10 to 17 with multiple sclerosis. In DNA form, the CDR3 reads TGTGCCAGCAGCAAAAATTACAGGGGGCGGAGAGATACGCAGTATTTT. Its protein product is CASSKNYRGRRDTQYF.